The entry below gives a single TCR beta chain sequence along with its context. No antigen is known for it. Per-base qualities were not stored, and no clone one base away is much larger. Inclusive of the bounding cysteine and phenylalanine, the CDR3 is 12 residues long. Left in the record is the CDR3 DNA by itself, 36 bases read in frame from the first base. V is shortened by 0 bases, J by 8 bases, and the region joining them spans 7 bases. Sequences SEHNR (CDR1) and FQNEAQ (CDR2) are obtained from the germline V gene (reference sequence). This specimen comes from a study of T-cell memory formation after mild COVID-19 (dated by TCRdb to 2020 to 2022). Looking at the study overall: Most TCR sequence clusters were specific to one of the two donors. In a couple of donors, T-cell clones that expanded and contracted after mild COVID-19 were followed by sequencing TCRalpha and TCRbeta repertoires longitudinally. The cohort comprised two young, previously healthy adult volunteers, one female and one male. The full study reports these points: Some responding clones were detected in pre-infection memory, suggesting pre-existing cross-reactive memory T cells joined the SARS-CoV-2 response. Balanced CD4/CD8 phenotypes were observed for clones contracting from day 15 to 85, whereas a bias towards CD4+ was observed for a second wave of clones expanding from day 15 to 37. The second-wave clones that peaked on day 37 were not confirmed to be SARS-CoV-2 specific. Only a couple of mild cases were covered in the study, and larger cohorts including severe cases with pre-infection samples were considered necessary. Contracting CD4+ clones appeared mostly in the CM and EM memory subsets, whereas CD8+ clones were enriched in EMRA.

TCRdb shows the sequencer as Illumina NovaSeq 6000. Using 5'RACE with constant-segment primers, TCRalpha and TCRbeta cDNA libraries were constructed, with sample barcodes and unique molecular identifiers added in the process. RNA was extracted from every sample with Trizol reagent. Library amplification was performed in two PCR steps, and a second sample barcode and Illumina TruSeq adapters were introduced in the second step. Libraries were sequenced on an Illumina NovaSeq with 2 x 150 bp paired-end reads. Processing in the source paper ran as follows. The reads were demultiplexed and collapsed into UMI-guided consensus sequences using migec v1.2.7. With mixcr v2.1.11, UMI consensuses were aligned to TRA and TRB V and J templates and assembled into clonotypes. A clonotype was counted as expanded or contracted only when both edgeR and NoisET called the clonotype significant, with the noise models trained on biological replicates. For edgeR calls, the cutoffs were a false discovery rate-adjusted p below 0.01 and a log2 fold-change threshold of 1. PCA with hierarchical clustering of max-normalized trajectories of the 1000 most abundant clonotypes was used as exploratory dynamics analysis. Each responding clone was given a CD4 or CD8 phenotype based on the CD4+ and CD8+ repertoires, which had been sequenced separately. The public reads were reanalyzed by TCRdb: fastp trimming at Q25, MiXCR alignment, in-frame beta chains only. Entries are consolidated by CDR3 protein sequence, retaining the most common genes and DNA. What appears here as the V and J calls and clone size reflects TCRdb's work, not the paper's. In all, the sample holds roughly 220,000 distinct CDR3 sequences, and over 9% of those were seen once. The biggest ten clones account for approximately 3.3% of the sample.

Ficoll-Paque density gradient centrifugation was used to isolate PBMCs. The receptor chain draws on TRBV7-9 and TRBJ1-1; TRBD1 might be the D gene, on 6 matching bases. The clonotype originates from a man aged 18 to 29 who had mild COVID-19 (a few samples of this study predate the infection). The sample titles of this study are shuffled in the database, so cell type and time point are left out; the donor was told from shared clones. Sequencing was done on a sample of PBMCs or a T cell subset sorted from them (not recorded which). CDR3 sequence: CASSLARGEAFF. The DNA reads as follows: TGTGCCAGCAGCTTAGCGAGGGGGGAAGCTTTCTTT.